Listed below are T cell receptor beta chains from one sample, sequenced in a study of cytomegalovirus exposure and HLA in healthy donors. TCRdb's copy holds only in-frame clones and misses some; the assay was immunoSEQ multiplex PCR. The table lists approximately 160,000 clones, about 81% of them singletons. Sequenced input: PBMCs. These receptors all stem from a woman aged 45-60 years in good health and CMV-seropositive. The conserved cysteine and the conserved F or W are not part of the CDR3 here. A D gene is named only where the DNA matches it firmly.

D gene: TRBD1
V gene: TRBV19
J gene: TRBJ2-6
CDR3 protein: ASSVTGGFGANVLT

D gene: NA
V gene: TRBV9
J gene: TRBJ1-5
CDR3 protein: ASSVGGNSNQPQH

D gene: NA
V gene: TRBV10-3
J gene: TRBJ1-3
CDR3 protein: AISPIAIGGNTIY

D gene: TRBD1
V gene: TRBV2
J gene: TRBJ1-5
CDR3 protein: ASRKGQGDNQPQH

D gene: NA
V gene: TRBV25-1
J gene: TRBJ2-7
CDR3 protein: ASSAKGLSHTYEQY

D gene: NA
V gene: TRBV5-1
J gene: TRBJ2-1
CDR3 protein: ASSLVSANSYNEQF

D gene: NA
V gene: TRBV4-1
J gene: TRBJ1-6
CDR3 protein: ASSQGRSRDNSPLH

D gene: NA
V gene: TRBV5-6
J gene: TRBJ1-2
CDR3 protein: ASSTGHPARYGYT

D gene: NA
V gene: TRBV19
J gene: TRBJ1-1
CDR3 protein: ASSENTEAF

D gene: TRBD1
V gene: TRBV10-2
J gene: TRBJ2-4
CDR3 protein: ASRRQGAKNIQY

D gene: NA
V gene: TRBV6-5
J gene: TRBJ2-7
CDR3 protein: ASSYSGESYEQY

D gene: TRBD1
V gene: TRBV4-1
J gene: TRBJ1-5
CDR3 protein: ASSPDRGKRPQH

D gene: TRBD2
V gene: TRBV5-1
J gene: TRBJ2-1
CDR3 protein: ASSPGGDYNEQF

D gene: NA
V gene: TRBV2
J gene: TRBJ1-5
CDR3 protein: ASKGGPNQPQH

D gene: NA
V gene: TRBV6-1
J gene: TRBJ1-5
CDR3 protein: ASKIENNQPQH

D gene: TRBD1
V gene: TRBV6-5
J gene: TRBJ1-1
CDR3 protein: ASNRGTEAF

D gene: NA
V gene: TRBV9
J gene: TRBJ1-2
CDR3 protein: ASSVGQTYGYT

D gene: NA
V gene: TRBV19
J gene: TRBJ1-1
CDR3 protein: ASSIGRLGNTEAF

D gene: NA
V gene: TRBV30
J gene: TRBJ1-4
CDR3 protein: AWSEQDEKLF

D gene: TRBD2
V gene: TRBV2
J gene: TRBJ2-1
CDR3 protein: ASSEELGGGEF

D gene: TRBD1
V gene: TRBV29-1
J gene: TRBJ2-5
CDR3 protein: SVGMPGGYETQY

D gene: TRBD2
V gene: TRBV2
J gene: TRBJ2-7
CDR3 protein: ASREERGSPSEQY

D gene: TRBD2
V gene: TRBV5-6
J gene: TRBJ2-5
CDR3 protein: ASSLGLAGVWETQY

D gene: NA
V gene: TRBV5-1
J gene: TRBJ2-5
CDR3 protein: ASSQDWRETQY

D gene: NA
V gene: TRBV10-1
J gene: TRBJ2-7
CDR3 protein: ASSEEGWGRGEQY

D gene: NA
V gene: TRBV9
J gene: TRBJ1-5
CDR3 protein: ASSATGNYQPQH

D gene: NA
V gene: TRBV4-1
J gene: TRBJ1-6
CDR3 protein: ASSQDAGVGSPLH

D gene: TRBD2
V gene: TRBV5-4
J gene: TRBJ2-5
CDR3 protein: ASSSSGGAGETQY

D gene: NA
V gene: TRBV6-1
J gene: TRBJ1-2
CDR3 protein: ASVRPANYGYT

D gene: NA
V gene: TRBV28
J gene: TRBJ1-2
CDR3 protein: ASSPLNYGYT

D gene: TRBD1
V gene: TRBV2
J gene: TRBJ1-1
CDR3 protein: ASSDRGFAEAF

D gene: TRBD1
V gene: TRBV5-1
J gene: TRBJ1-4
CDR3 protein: ASSRNPGQVDEKLF

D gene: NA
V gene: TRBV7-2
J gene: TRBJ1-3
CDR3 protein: ASGQRSGNTIY

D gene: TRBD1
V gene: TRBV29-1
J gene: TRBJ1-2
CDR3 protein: SIVQGSIGGYT

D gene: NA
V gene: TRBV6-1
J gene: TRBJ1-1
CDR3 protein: ASSGVDTGNTEAF